The sequence of this T cell receptor (beta chain) was determined in a study of cytomegalovirus exposure and HLA in healthy donors. Study results and limitations: One variant, a missense change in DCLRE1C, was linked in a later analysis to TCR beta V- and J-gene trimming. Highest at DRB1 and lowest at HLA-C, TCR association rates differed among HLA loci in a later analysis. Across all donors, roughly uniform sequencing depth was an assumption of the presence/absence analyses. Confirmation was obtained in vitro that a few CMV-associated chains are specific for CMV antigens.

Worth noting for this clone: Its target is not known.

This CDR3 region has 16 residues. With V trimmed by 3 bases and J by 3 bases, 6 bases remained unmatched. Germline V gives CDR1 MNHNS, CDR2 SASEGT. Researchers ran the PCR with 60 Vbeta and 13 Jbeta primers. Generated by immunoSEQ multiplex PCR, the TCRdb table keeps only in-frame clones and is missing some. The table has around 150,000 clones, just under 70% seen once. This TCR derives from a man between 60 and 70 years old in good health and CMV-seronegative. The material sequenced was PBMCs. The J gene is TRBJ2-3, the V gene TRBV6-1, with 10 nucleotides matching TRBD2. CDR3 loop: CASSEHSGRRTDTQYF. In DNA, the CDR3 is TGTGCCAGCAGTGAGCATAGCGGGAGGCGGACAGATACGCAGTATTTT.